This TCR beta chain was captured in a study of CD8+CD57+ T cells in acquired aplastic anemia. Study-level background: The sorted CD4+ and CD8+ cells yielded an average approximately 3.2 ug of DNA.

In its sample, this clonotype was seen a few times. Its antigen remains unknown. Germline V gives CDR1 SGHNT, CDR2 YENEEA. The V end lost 5 bases, the J end lost 4 bases, and 5 bases lay between the germline ends. This CDR3 is 12 amino acids long. Overall study results and limits: Shared by patients and controls, 25 to 30 CD8+ CDR3s were abundant in patients. Researchers reported that CD8+ Simpson's diversity was not significantly different in patients versus controls.

Patients chosen for sequencing had CD8+CD57+ cells that had expanded, as shown by flow cytometry. All patients had severe acquired aplastic anemia. For CDR3 and TCR beta VDJ profiling, genomic DNA was the template used. Each CDR3 protein is one row after TCRdb ran MiXCR on the reads. The sample includes over 150,000 distinct CDR3 sequences, over 70% of them seen just once. The sequence came from a human donor with aplastic anemia. Sequencing was carried out using sorted CD4+, CD8+, or CD8+CD57+ T cells (not recorded which) from PBMCs. This rearrangement joins TRBV11-3 to TRBJ2-2; D remains unclear. The CDR3 reads CASSPSTGELFF. DNA for the CDR3: TGTGCCAGCAGCCCCTCCACCGGGGAGCTGTTTTTT. Based on the CDR3 plus reference TRBV11-3 and TRBJ2-2, the full variable domain is EAGVVQSPRYKIIEKKQPVAFWCNPISGHNTLYWYLQNLGQGPELLIRYENEEAVDDSQLPKDRFSAERLKGVDSTLKIQPAELGDSAVYLCASSPSTGELFFGEGSRLTVL.